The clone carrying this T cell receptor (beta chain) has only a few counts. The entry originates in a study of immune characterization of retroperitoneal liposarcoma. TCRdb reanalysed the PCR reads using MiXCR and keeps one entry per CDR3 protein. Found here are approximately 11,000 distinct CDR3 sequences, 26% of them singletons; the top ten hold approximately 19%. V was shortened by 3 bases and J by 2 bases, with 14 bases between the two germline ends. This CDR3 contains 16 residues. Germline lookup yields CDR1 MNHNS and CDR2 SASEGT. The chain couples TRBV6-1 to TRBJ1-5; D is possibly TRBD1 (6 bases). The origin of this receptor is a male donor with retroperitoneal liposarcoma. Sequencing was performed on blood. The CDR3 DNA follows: TGTGCCAGCAGTGAGCCGGGGGGCTTTGGCAATCAGCCCCAGCATTTT. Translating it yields CASSEPGGFGNQPQHF.